One sample yielded the 16 T cell receptor beta chains listed below, sequenced in a study of blood T cell repertoires in COVID-19. Produced via immunoSEQ multiplex PCR; TCRdb's table is partial and in-frame only. The table includes fewer than 45,000 clones, roughly 80% detected once. The material sequenced was peripheral blood. The source of these receptors is a human donor in a cohort sampled during active COVID-19.

The chain has TRBV28 and TRBJ1-6; the match to TRBD1 covers 9 bases. The germline CDR1 and CDR2 sequences are MDHEN and SYDVKM. J gave up 6 bases and V 7 bases, and 10 bases lay outside the gene matches. CDR3 length equals 16 residues. CDR3 DNA: TGTGCCAGCACCGTTGGGGGGGGACAGGGTAATTCACCCCTCCACTTT. The encoded protein is CASTVGGGQGNSPLHF. Supplemented by reference TRBV28 and TRBJ1-6, the full variable domain reads DVKVTQSSRYLVKRTGEKVFLECVQDMDHENMFWYRQDPGLGLRLIYFSYDVKMKEKGDIPEGYSVSREKKERFSLILESASTNQTSMYLCASTVGGGQGNSPLHFGNGTRLTVT.

The chain couples TRBV9 to TRBJ2-5; 7 nucleotides line up with TRBD1. The CDR3 is 17 amino acids. Germline trimming cut 0 bases from V and 2 bases from J; bases unmatched to any gene: 10. Germline values: CDR1 SGDLS, CDR2 YYNGEE. The CDR3 bases are TGTGCCAGCAGCGTAGAGGTGACAGGGAGTCGGCAAGAGACCCAGTACTTC. Its translation: CASSVEVTGSRQETQYF. The whole variable domain, filled in from reference TRBV9 and TRBJ2-5, reads DSGVTQTPKHLITATGQRVTLRCSPRSGDLSVYWYQQSLDQGLQFLIQYYNGEERAKGNILERFSAQQFPDLHSELNLSSLELGDSALYFCASSVEVTGSRQETQYFGPGTRLLVL.

This clone was found once. The genes are TRBV27 and TRBJ2-1, with unresolved D. The CDR3 loop spans 15 amino acids. Germline V gene data show CDR1 as MNHEY and CDR2 as SMNVEV (reference sequence). With 2 bases removed from V and 0 bases from J, the gap between germline ends came to 8 bases. CDR3 region: CASSLIPSSYNEQFF. The CDR3 region has the DNA TGTGCCAGCAGTTTAATCCCGAGCTCCTACAATGAGCAGTTCTTC.

The chain recombines TRBV15 with TRBJ2-6, with a tentative D call TRBD2 (7 bases). Trimming shortened V by 5 bases and J by 0 bases, and 14 bases separated the two germline ends. Germline V gene sequence: CDR1 LNHNV, CDR2 YYDKDF (reference sequence). CDR3 size: 17 residues. In DNA, the CDR3 is TGTGCCACCAGCGAAGGGGGGAGGGCCTCTGGGGCCAACGTCCTGACTTTC. Residues: CATSEGGRASGANVLTF.

V is TRBV6-2 or TRBV6-3 and J is TRBJ1-1; D unresolved. The germline gives CDR1 MNHEY, CDR2 SVGEGT. V dropped 6 bases and J dropped 3 bases, with 17 bases sitting between them. The length of the CDR3 is 15 residues. This CDR3 reads CASSPYQRRDTEAFF. Here the CDR3 DNA reads TGTGCCAGCAGCCCCTACCAAAGACGGGACACTGAAGCTTTCTTT.

The V and J genes are TRBV7-9 and TRBJ2-5; D gene ambiguous. The V gene lost 1 base and the J gene lost 3 bases, with 9 bases spanning the gap. CDR1 and CDR2 (germline): SEHNR, FQNEAQ (reference sequence). The CDR3 consists of 14 residues. CDR3 region: CASSLEIREETQYF. CDR3 nucleotide sequence: TGTGCCAGCAGCTTAGAGATCCGGGAAGAGACCCAGTACTTC.

The chain combines TRBV3-1 (or the pseudogene TRBV3-2) with TRBJ2-3; unclear D gene. Germline CDR1 is LGHDT and CDR2 is YNNKEL (reference sequence). The CDR3 is 17 residues long. Deletions cut 0 bases from V and 0 bases from J, with 13 bases between. This CDR3 reads CASSQDTLLTSTDTQYF. As DNA, the CDR3 is TGTGCCAGCAGCCAAGATACCCTGTTGACTAGCACAGATACGCAGTATTTT.

V usage is TRBV5-1 and J usage is TRBJ2-5; tentatively, D is TRBD2 (6 bases). The CDR3 is 14 amino acids. Germline V gene lookup returns CDR1 SGHRS and CDR2 YFSETQ. Deletions cut 4 bases from V and 4 bases from J, with 14 bases between. The CDR3 DNA is TGCGCCAGCAGCGAGGTTGGAGGGAGAGAGACCCAGTACTTC. This sequence encodes CASSEVGGRETQYF.

This sequence joins TRBV25-1 and TRBJ1-3, with 12 bases identical to TRBD1. The J segment lost 3 bases and the V segment lost 10 bases, leaving 13 bases of the junction unmatched. The germline V gene has CDR1 MGHDK and CDR2 SYGVNS. This CDR3 region has 17 residues. This CDR3 reads CATPSPGQGACGNTIYF. The CDR3 coding sequence is TGTGCCACCCCCAGTCCGGGACAGGGGGCGTGTGGAAACACCATATATTTT.

The chain combines TRBV2 with TRBJ1-5; D gene unclear. The CDR3 extends over 13 amino acids. The germline gives CDR1 SNHLY, CDR2 FYNNEI. Trimming left V 8 bases short and J 5 bases short, with 13 bases between. In DNA form, the CDR3 reads TGTGCCAGCCTCTTAAGGGAGGATCAGCCCCAGCATTTT. This translates into CASLLREDQPQHF.

This clone appeared a few times. V usage is TRBV5-1 and J usage is TRBJ2-1; the match to TRBD2 covers 9 bases. This CDR3 is built from 16 residues. After removal of 0 bases from V and 5 bases from J, the junction contained 6 bases not matched to a gene. Germline V gene lookup returns CDR1 SGHRS and CDR2 YFSETQ. The CDR3 region is CASSLEGGGADNEQFF. The CDR3 bases are TGCGCCAGCAGCTTGGAAGGCGGGGGGGCGGACAATGAGCAGTTCTTC.

The V call is TRBV18, the J call TRBJ1-6; a weak D match, TRBD1 (6 bases). Per the germline V gene, CDR1 is KGHSH and CDR2 is LQKENI. Trimming pared 2 bases from V and 7 bases from J, leaving 9 bases between. The CDR3 runs 14 residues. The CDR3 region is CASSPDTGNSPLHF. CDR3 DNA: TGTGCCAGCTCACCAGATACAGGGAATTCACCCCTCCACTTT.

This clone has only one observation. The CDR3 region has the DNA TGTGCCAGCAGCCTCTCCGTCCTATTCACTGAAGCTTTCTTT. It codes for CASSLSVLFTEAFF. The chain couples TRBV7-9 to TRBJ1-1, with D uncertain. Trimming left V 5 bases short and J 4 bases short, with 14 bases between. Germline-derived CDR1 and CDR2 are SEHNR and FQNEAQ (reference sequence). CDR3 size: 14 residues. The full variable domain, in which reference TRBV7-9 and TRBJ1-1 provide the parts outside the CDR3, is DTGVSQNPRHKITKRGQNVTFRCDPISEHNRLYWYRQTLGQGPEFLTYFQNEAQLEKSRLLSDRFSAERPKGSFSTLEIQRTEQGDSAMYLCASSLSVLFTEAFFGQGTRLTVV.

The chain uses TRBV3-1 (or the pseudogene TRBV3-2) and TRBJ2-7; 8 bases are shared with TRBD2. V was pared by 3 bases and J by 2 bases, with 9 bases of the junction left unmatched. Germline-derived CDR1 and CDR2 are LGHDT and YNNKEL (reference sequence). The CDR3 covers 16 residues. CDR3 amino acids: CASSQGPGGAAYEQYF. Here the CDR3 DNA reads TGTGCCAGCAGCCAGGGTCCGGGAGGGGCCGCCTACGAGCAGTACTTC.

The rearrangement joins TRBV6-6 to TRBJ2-3; TRBD2 is a possible D gene (5 bases). V was pared by 8 bases and J by 0 bases, with 18 bases between. This CDR3 region has 16 residues. Germline V gives CDR1 MNHNY, CDR2 SVGAGI (reference sequence). CDR3 protein: CASRLGSTTSTDTQYF. CDR3 in DNA: TGTGCCAGCCGTCTGGGTTCGACTACTAGCACAGATACGCAGTATTTT.

The chain carries TRBV19 and TRBJ1-2; D uncertain. The length of the CDR3 is 15 residues. Trimming cost V 2 bases and J 7 bases, with 17 bases left between them. Germline assignment: CDR1 LNHDA and CDR2 SQIVND (reference sequence). The CDR3 spells CASSINGGPTSGYTF. The CDR3 region has the DNA TGTGCCAGTAGTATAAATGGAGGGCCGACGAGTGGCTACACCTTC.